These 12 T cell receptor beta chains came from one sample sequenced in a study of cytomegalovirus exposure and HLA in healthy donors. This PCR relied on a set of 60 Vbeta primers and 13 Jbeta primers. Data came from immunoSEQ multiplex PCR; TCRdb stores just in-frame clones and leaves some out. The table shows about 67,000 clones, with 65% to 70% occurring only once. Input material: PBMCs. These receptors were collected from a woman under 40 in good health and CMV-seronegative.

In DNA form, the CDR3 reads TGTGCCAGCAGCTTTACAGCCCCGCACTTCAATGAGCAGTTCTTC. Translating gives CASSFTAPHFNEQFF. The rearrangement links TRBV11-3 to TRBJ2-1, with no clear D. Germline values: CDR1 SGHNT, CDR2 YENEEA. The V gene lost 3 bases and the J gene lost 6 bases, with 15 bases spanning the gap. This CDR3 has 15 residues.

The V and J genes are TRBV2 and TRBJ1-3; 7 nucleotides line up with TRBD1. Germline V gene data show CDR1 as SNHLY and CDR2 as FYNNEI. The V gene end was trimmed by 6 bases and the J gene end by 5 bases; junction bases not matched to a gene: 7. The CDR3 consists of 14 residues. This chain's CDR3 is CASRQQGPRNTIYF. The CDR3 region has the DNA TGTGCCAGCAGGCAACAGGGGCCGAGAAACACCATATATTTT. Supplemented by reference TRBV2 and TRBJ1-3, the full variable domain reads EPEVTQTPSHQVTQMGQEVILRCVPISNHLYFYWYRQILGQKVEFLVSFYNNEISEKSEIFDDQFSVERPDGSNFTLKIRSTKLEDSAMYFCASRQQGPRNTIYFGEGSWLTVV.

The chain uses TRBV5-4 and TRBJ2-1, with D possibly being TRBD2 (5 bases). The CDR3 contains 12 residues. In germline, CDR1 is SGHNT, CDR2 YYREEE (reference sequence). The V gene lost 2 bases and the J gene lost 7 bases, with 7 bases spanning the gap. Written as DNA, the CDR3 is TGTGCCAGCAGCTTAACTAGTAATGAGCAGTTCTTC. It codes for CASSLTSNEQFF.

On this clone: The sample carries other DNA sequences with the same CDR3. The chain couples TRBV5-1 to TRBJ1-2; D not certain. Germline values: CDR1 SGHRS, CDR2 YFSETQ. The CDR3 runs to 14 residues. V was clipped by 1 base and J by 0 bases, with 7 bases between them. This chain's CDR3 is CASSLLQANYGYTF. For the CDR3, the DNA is TGCGCCAGCAGCTTGTTACAAGCTAACTATGGCTACACCTTC.

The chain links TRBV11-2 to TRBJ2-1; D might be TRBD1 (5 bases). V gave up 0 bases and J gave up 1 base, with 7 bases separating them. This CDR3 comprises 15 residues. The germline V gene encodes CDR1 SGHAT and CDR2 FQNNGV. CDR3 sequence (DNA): TGTGCCAGCAGCTTAGATACAGGATCCTACAATGAGCAGTTCTTC. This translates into CASSLDTGSYNEQFF.

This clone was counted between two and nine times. The CDR3 loop reads CASSQDNRGGSTDTQYF. CDR3 nucleotide sequence: TGCGCCAGCAGCCAAGATAACCGGGGGGGAAGCACAGATACGCAGTATTTT. The rearrangement joins TRBV4-1 to TRBJ2-3, with TRBD2 matching 8 bases. V dropped 0 bases and J dropped 0; count of bases not matched to a gene: 5. The CDR3 spans 17 residues. CDR1 is MGHRA, CDR2 YSYEKL, per germline.

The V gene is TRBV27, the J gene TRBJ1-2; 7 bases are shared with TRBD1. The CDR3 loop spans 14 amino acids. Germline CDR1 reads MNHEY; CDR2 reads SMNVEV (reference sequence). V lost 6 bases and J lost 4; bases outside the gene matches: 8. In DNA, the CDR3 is TGTGCCAGCAGCCCCAGACAGGGAAGCTATGGCTACACCTTC. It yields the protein CASSPRQGSYGYTF.

As DNA, the CDR3 is TGTGCCAGCAGCCTCAGGGGATATAGCAATCAGCCCCAGCATTTT. This gives the protein CASSLRGYSNQPQHF. The V gene is TRBV5-8, the J gene TRBJ1-5, with a tentative D call TRBD1 (6 bases). The CDR3 sequence is 15 residues long. V was pared by 4 bases and J by 0 bases, with 11 bases between. Germline CDR1 SGHTS, CDR2 YDEGEE.

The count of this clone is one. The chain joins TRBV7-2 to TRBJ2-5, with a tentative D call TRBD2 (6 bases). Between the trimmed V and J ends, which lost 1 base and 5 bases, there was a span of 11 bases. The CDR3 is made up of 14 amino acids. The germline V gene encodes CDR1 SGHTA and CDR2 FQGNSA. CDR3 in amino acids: CASSLGSAGETQYF. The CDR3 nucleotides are TGTGCCAGCAGCTTAGGGTCCGCGGGGGAGACCCAGTACTTC.

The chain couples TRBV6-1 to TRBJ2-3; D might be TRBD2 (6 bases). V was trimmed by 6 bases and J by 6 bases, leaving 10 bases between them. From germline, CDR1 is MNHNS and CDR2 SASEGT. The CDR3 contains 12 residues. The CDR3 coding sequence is TGTGCCAGCAGAGACCGGGAGGATACGCAGTATTTT. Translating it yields CASRDREDTQYF.

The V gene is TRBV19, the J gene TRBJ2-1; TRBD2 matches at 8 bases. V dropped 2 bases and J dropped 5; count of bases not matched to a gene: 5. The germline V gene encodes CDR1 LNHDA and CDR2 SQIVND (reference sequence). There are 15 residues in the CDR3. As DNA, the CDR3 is TGTGCCAGTAGTATAAGGCTAGCGGGCCACAATGAGCAGTTCTTC. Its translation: CASSIRLAGHNEQFF.

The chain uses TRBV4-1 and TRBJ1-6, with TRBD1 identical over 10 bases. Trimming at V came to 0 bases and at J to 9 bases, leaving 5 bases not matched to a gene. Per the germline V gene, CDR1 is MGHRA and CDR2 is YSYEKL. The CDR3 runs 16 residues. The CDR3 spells CASSQDRGQGISPLHF. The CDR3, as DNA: TGCGCCAGCAGCCAAGATCGGGGACAGGGGATTTCACCCCTCCACTTT.